Listed here are 21 T cell receptor beta chains from one sample, sequenced in a study of cytomegalovirus exposure and HLA in healthy donors. PCR employed 60 Vbeta and 13 Jbeta primers. The repertoire was sequenced with immunoSEQ multiplex PCR; TCRdb's copy has only in-frame clones and lacks some. The repertoire holds some 150,000 clones, over 70% seen once, with 9.5% to 15% in the top ten. Material for sequencing was PBMCs. These receptors came from a man aged 25 to 45 in good health and CMV-seropositive.

The chain uses TRBV6-4 and TRBJ2-7, with a tentative D call TRBD1 (5 bases). The CDR3 contains 13 residues. V was cut by 2 bases and J by 6 bases, with 11 bases left in between. In germline, CDR1 is MRHNA, CDR2 SNTAGT. CDR3 in DNA: TGTGCCAGCAGTGACCTCCAGGGAAGCGAGCAGTACTTC. This translates into CASSDLQGSEQYF.

This clone was detected a few times. The CDR3 sequence: CASRQTGVNYGYTF. CDR3 coding DNA: TGTGCCAGCAGGCAAACAGGGGTTAACTATGGCTACACCTTC. The rearrangement uses TRBV14 and TRBJ1-2; TRBD1 matches at 7 bases. Germline V gene sequence: CDR1 SGHDN, CDR2 FVKESK. J gave up 1 base and V 6 bases, and 5 bases lay outside the gene matches. The CDR3 contains 14 residues.

The chain carries TRBV30 and TRBJ2-1; a possible D gene is TRBD2 (6 bases). CDR3 length: 11 amino acids. V was trimmed by 2 bases and J by 12 bases, leaving 11 bases between them. Germline-derived CDR1 and CDR2 are GTSNPN and SVGIG (reference sequence). CDR3 amino acids: CAWSPRDSQFF. The DNA for the CDR3 is TGTGCCTGGAGTCCCCGGGACTCGCAGTTCTTC.

The sample holds a few counts of this clone. The chain has TRBV18 and TRBJ2-5; 13 nucleotides agree with TRBD2. V trimming: 3 bases; J trimming: 4 bases; junction bases outside the gene matches: 5. CDR3 length: 16 amino acids. Germline assignment: CDR1 KGHSH and CDR2 LQKENI. CDR3 in amino acids: CASSPWTSGSLETQYF. The CDR3 region has the DNA TGTGCCAGCTCACCTTGGACTAGCGGGAGTCTAGAGACCCAGTACTTC.

The V call is TRBV18, the J call TRBJ2-3; 7 bases map to TRBD1. This CDR3 contains 16 residues. Losses at the gene ends were 6 bases for V and 6 bases for J; bases not matched to a gene: 15. Germline V gene lookup returns CDR1 KGHSH and CDR2 LQKENI. This CDR3 reads CASSATRTGNGDTQYF. CDR3 in DNA: TGTGCCAGCTCGGCTACCCGGACAGGCAATGGGGATACGCAGTATTTT.

This chain joins TRBV6-5 and TRBJ2-7; tentative D call: TRBD2 (7 bases). This CDR3 spans 14 amino acids. CDR1 MNHEY and CDR2 SVGAGI come from the germline V gene. Trimming cost V 5 bases and J 4 bases, with 15 bases left between them. The CDR3: CASSLGGGGYEQYF. In DNA, the CDR3 is TGTGCCAGCAGTCTTGGGGGAGGGGGGTACGAGCAGTACTTC.

The rearrangement joins TRBV6-1 to TRBJ1-3, with no clear D. Germline-derived CDR1 and CDR2 are MNHNS and SASEGT. V was shortened by 3 bases and J by 3 bases, with 6 bases between the two germline ends. CDR3 length: 13 amino acids. Written as DNA, the CDR3 is TGTGCCAGCAGTGACCTAAATGGAAACACCATATATTTT. It translates to CASSDLNGNTIYF.

This clone was detected a few times. This CDR3 is CASSLAAGGDTQYF. The DNA for the CDR3 is TGTGCCAGCAGCTTAGCTGCGGGCGGGGATACGCAGTATTTT. The chain has TRBV7-6 and TRBJ2-3; tentatively, D is TRBD2 (5 bases). Germline V gene lookup returns CDR1 SGHVS and CDR2 FNYEAQ. Trimming removed 0 bases at V and 6 bases at J, with 10 bases between. This CDR3 region has 14 residues.

This sequence joins TRBV18 and TRBJ2-7, with D tentatively TRBD1 (6 bases). CDR3 length: 15 residues. CDR1 is KGHSH and CDR2 is LQKENI in the germline V gene. Trimming shortened V by 3 bases and J by 2 bases, and 14 bases separated the two germline ends. The CDR3 spells CASSPSDRPTYEQYF. The CDR3 bases are TGTGCCAGCTCACCTTCAGACAGGCCTACCTACGAGCAGTACTTC.

V is TRBV27 and J is TRBJ2-1; TRBD1 matches 7 bases. Germline CDR1 is MNHEY and CDR2 is SMNVEV (reference sequence). V lost 2 bases, J lost 6 bases, and 7 bases stayed unmatched. CDR3 length equals 15 residues. CDR3 loop: CASSLTGVELNEQFF. The DNA for the CDR3 is TGTGCCAGCAGTTTAACAGGGGTGGAGCTCAATGAGCAGTTCTTC.

The rearrangement joins TRBV6-1 to TRBJ2-1, with 7 bases fitting TRBD1. The CDR3 contains 14 residues. The V segment lost 6 bases and the J segment 9 bases; nucleotides outside the gene matches: 11. CDR1 is MNHNS and CDR2 is SASEGT in the germline V gene. The CDR3 coding sequence is TGTGCCAGCAGCGGACAGGCATTAGGCACTGAGCAGTTCTTC. Protein: CASSGQALGTEQFF.

This clone was seen more than once but under ten times. The rearrangement links TRBV28 to TRBJ1-2, with D perhaps matching TRBD1 (5 bases). This CDR3 region has 13 residues. With 10 bases removed from V and 0 bases from J, the gap between germline ends came to 12 bases. Germline CDR1 and CDR2: MDHEN and SYDVKM. In DNA, the CDR3 is TGTGCCACAAGGGACTTTACTAACTATGGCTACACCTTC. This translates into CATRDFTNYGYTF.

As to this clone: At one end the junction does not follow the germline gene, possibly because of a read error. The chain combines TRBV7-9 with TRBJ1-1, with no clear D. Germline CDR1 and CDR2: SEHNR and FQNEAQ (reference sequence). This CDR3 is built from 15 residues. CDR3 nucleotides: TGTTCCAGCAGCTCCCCAGACACTTTGGGCACTGAAGCTTTCTTT. Translated, it gives CSSSSPDTLGTEAFF.

The chain is built from TRBV29-1 and TRBJ2-7; a possible D gene is TRBD2 (6 bases). Trimming removed 4 bases at V and 6 bases at J, with 10 bases between. Per germline, CDR1 SQVTM and CDR2 ANQGSEA. This CDR3 spans 11 amino acids. CDR3 in DNA: TGCAGCGTTGCGTTGGGGGGCGAGCAGTACTTC. As protein: CSVALGGEQYF.

This chain joins TRBV7-8 and TRBJ1-4; 7 bases match TRBD1. The CDR3 extends over 17 amino acids. J was trimmed by 7 bases and V by 3 bases; bases with no gene match: 14. From germline, CDR1 is SGHVS and CDR2 FQNEAQ. CDR3 amino acids: CASSFSQGRRGTEKLFF. The CDR3 bases are TGTGCCAGCAGCTTCTCACAGGGGAGGCGTGGTACTGAAAAACTGTTTTTT.

This CDR3 is CASSLHGGALANYGYTF. The CDR3 DNA is TGTGCCAGCAGTTTACATGGGGGGGCGTTAGCTAACTATGGCTACACCTTC. The J gene is TRBJ1-2, the V gene TRBV27; tentatively, D is TRBD1 (6 bases). This CDR3 has 17 amino acids. V shed 2 bases and J shed 0 bases, with 16 bases lying between them. The germline V gene has CDR1 MNHEY and CDR2 SMNVEV (reference sequence).

The gene calls are TRBV13 and TRBJ1-1, with D tentatively TRBD1 (5 bases). Germline-derived CDR1 and CDR2 are PRHDT and FYEKMQ (reference sequence). The CDR3 spans 18 residues. Trimming removed 7 bases at V and 0 bases at J, with 24 bases between. The CDR3 nucleotides read TGTGCCAGCACCCTACCTTGGGGGGGACCATCAATGAACACTGAAGCTTTCTTT. Protein sequence: CASTLPWGGPSMNTEAFF. Full variable domain (remainder filled in from reference TRBV13 and TRBJ1-1): AAGVIQSPRHLIKEKRETATLKCYPIPRHDTVYWYQQGPGQDPQFLISFYEKMQSDKGSIPDRFSAQQFSDYHSELNMSSLELGDSALYFCASTLPWGGPSMNTEAFFGQGTRLTVV.

The CDR3 sequence is CASVSGENEQFF. CDR3 coding DNA: TGCGCCAGCGTATCAGGGGAGAATGAGCAGTTCTTC. The genes are TRBV5-1 and TRBJ2-1; possible D gene TRBD1, 6 bases. Germline CDR1 is SGHRS and CDR2 is YFSETQ. Trimming left V 7 bases short and J 7 bases short, with 12 bases between. This CDR3 is 12 amino acids long. Full variable domain (missing parts from reference TRBV5-1 and TRBJ2-1): KAGVTQTPRYLIKTRGQQVTLSCSPISGHRSVSWYQQTPGQGLQFLFEYFSETQRNKGNFPGRFSGRQFSNSRSEMNVSTLELGDSALYLCASVSGENEQFFGPGTRLTVL.

The J gene is TRBJ2-5, the V gene TRBV5-4, with D tentatively TRBD1 (7 bases). This CDR3 spans 14 amino acids. The germline gives CDR1 SGHNT, CDR2 YYREEE (reference sequence). Trimming removed 4 bases at V and 5 bases at J, with 15 bases between. CDR3 DNA: TGTGCCAGCAGCCTCCCAGGGGGAGGCGAGACCCAGTACTTC. Encoded protein: CASSLPGGGETQYF. The full variable domain, in which reference TRBV5-4 and TRBJ2-5 provide the parts outside the CDR3, is ETGVTQSPTHLIKTRGQQVTLRCSSQSGHNTVSWYQQALGQGPQFIFQYYREEENGRGNFPPRFSGLQFPNYSSELNVNALELDDSALYLCASSLPGGGETQYFGPGTRLLVL.

This clone was seen only a few times. The chain links TRBV9 to TRBJ2-1; perhaps TRBD2 as D (6 bases). This CDR3 is built from 15 residues. Germline V CDR1 and CDR2: SGDLS, YYNGEE. The V end was cut by 4 bases, the J end by 5 bases, with 16 bases between. The CDR3 DNA follows: TGTGCCAGCAGCCCAGCCCTTGGACTAAACAATGAGCAGTTCTTC. Amino acid sequence: CASSPALGLNNEQFF.

In its sample, this clone was seen a few times. The V and J genes are TRBV28 and TRBJ1-6; D unresolved. The CDR3 totals 12 residues. CDR1 is MDHEN, CDR2 SYDVKM, per germline. Trimming left V 4 bases short and J 13 bases short, with 11 bases between. The CDR3 loop is CASSSPPSPLHF. The CDR3 region has the DNA TGTGCCAGCAGTTCTCCTCCGTCGCCCCTCCACTTT.